The 30 T cell receptor beta chains presented below share a single source sample, sequenced in a study of cytomegalovirus exposure and HLA in healthy donors. PCR primers comprised 60 Vbeta and 13 Jbeta primers. TCRdb keeps only in-frame clones here, not all; method: immunoSEQ multiplex PCR. The table records just over 60,000 clones, around 87% of them present only once. Material: PBMCs. These receptors came from a man younger than 30 in good health and CMV-seronegative.

The CDR3 coding sequence is TGTGCCAGCAGCTTAGAGCAGGGGCCCCCTGAAGCTTTCTTT. Translation: CASSLEQGPPEAFF. The J gene is TRBJ1-1, the V gene TRBV11-2, with a weak D call TRBD1 (6 bases). Germline-derived CDR1 and CDR2 are SGHAT and FQNNGV. The CDR3 has 14 amino acids. V was trimmed by 0 bases and J by 6 bases, leaving 11 bases between them.

The J gene is TRBJ2-1, the V gene TRBV27; D not certain. CDR1 is MNHEY and CDR2 is SMNVEV in the germline V gene (reference sequence). The CDR3 loop spans 17 amino acids. V gave up 8 bases and J gave up 3 bases, with 23 bases separating them. Here the CDR3 reads CASQSRILTGGYNEQFF. The CDR3 nucleotides read TGTGCCAGCCAGTCCCGAATCCTAACTGGCGGCTACAATGAGCAGTTCTTC.

This clone was seen just once. The chain uses TRBV11-2 and TRBJ1-1, with a possible D match to TRBD1 (6 bases). Germline V gives CDR1 SGHAT, CDR2 FQNNGV. The CDR3 covers 15 residues. The V end was cut by 2 bases, the J end by 0 bases, with 10 bases between. The CDR3 coding sequence is TGTGCCAGCAGCTTAATTGGACAGATGAACACTGAAGCTTTCTTT. Translation: CASSLIGQMNTEAFF.

The rearrangement joins TRBV19 to TRBJ2-1; 7 nucleotides agree with TRBD1. CDR3 length: 14 amino acids. Germline values: CDR1 LNHDA, CDR2 SQIVND (reference sequence). With V trimmed by 2 bases and J by 10 bases, 8 bases remained unmatched. CDR3 nucleotides: TGTGCCAGTAGTATAACAGGGGCCCCCAGGGAGCAGTTCTTC. Encoded protein: CASSITGAPREQFF. Filled out from reference TRBV19 and TRBJ2-1, the complete variable domain reads DGGITQSPKYLFRKEGQNVTLSCEQNLNHDAMYWYRQDPGQGLRLIYYSQIVNDFQKGDIAEGYSVSREKKESFPLTVTSAQKNPTAFYLCASSITGAPREQFFGPGTRLTVL.

This chain joins TRBV29-1 and TRBJ2-1; the D gene is possibly TRBD1 (7 bases). V lost 6 bases and J lost 4, with 19 bases in between. CDR1 and CDR2 (germline): SQVTM, ANQGSEA. The CDR3 contains 15 residues. In nucleotides, the CDR3 is TGCAGCGTCGCAGGGGGGTGGGGTTCGTACAATGAGCAGTTCTTC. Amino acid sequence: CSVAGGWGSYNEQFF.

The count of this clone is one. This chain joins TRBV7-3 and TRBJ2-1; 9 nucleotides agree with TRBD1. The length of the CDR3 is 13 residues. With 5 bases clipped from V and 10 bases from J, the junction kept 6 bases outside the gene matches. Germline CDR1 is SGHTA and CDR2 is FQGTGA. In DNA, the CDR3 is TGTGCCAGCAGCCCCGACAGGGGGGGCGAGCAGTTCTTC. Residues: CASSPDRGGEQFF.

The chain joins TRBV4-1 to TRBJ2-5; 9 positions agree with TRBD1. Germline CDR1 and CDR2: MGHRA and YSYEKL. V lost 1 base and J lost 3; bases outside the gene matches: 0. CDR3 length equals 14 residues. The CDR3 loop is CASSQGDREETQYF. CDR3 bases: TGCGCCAGCAGCCAAGGGGACAGGGAAGAGACCCAGTACTTC.

J is TRBJ1-1 and V is TRBV18; 8 bases fit TRBD1. Germline-derived CDR1 and CDR2 are KGHSH and LQKENI. The junction had 4 bases not matched to a gene; V was cut back by 3 bases and J by 1 base. This CDR3 has 15 amino acids. CDR3: CASSPRGTGNTEAFF. The CDR3 bases are TGTGCCAGCTCACCCCGGGGGACAGGGAACACTGAAGCTTTCTTT. The variable domain in full, completed from reference TRBV18 and TRBJ1-1, reads NAGVMQNPRHLVRRRGQEARLRCSPMKGHSHVYWYRQLPEEGLKFMVYLQKENIIDESGMPKERFSAEFPKEGPSILRIQQVVRGDSAAYFCASSPRGTGNTEAFFGQGTRLTVV.

This clone appeared once. J is TRBJ1-5 and V is TRBV30; D is perhaps TRBD1 (5 bases). V was shortened by 7 bases and J by 0 bases, with 10 bases between the two germline ends. There are 13 residues in the CDR3. CDR1 and CDR2 from the germline V gene are GTSNPN and SVGIG (reference sequence). In DNA form, the CDR3 reads TGTGCCTTACAGGATCATAGCAATCAGCCCCAGCATTTT. This gives the protein CALQDHSNQPQHF.

The chain has TRBV27 and TRBJ1-4; D is unresolved. Trimming shortened V by 8 bases and J by 11 bases, and 24 bases separated the two germline ends. Germline V lookup: CDR1 MNHEY, CDR2 SMNVEV (reference sequence). CDR3 length equals 15 residues. DNA of the CDR3: TGTGCCAGCTCCTATAGTGCGGATCCGATGCGGAAACTGTTTTTT. Translation: CASSYSADPMRKLFF.

The chain recombines TRBV6-5 with TRBJ1-1, with 9 bases aligning to TRBD1. The V and J ends lost 4 bases and 3 bases, in that order; junction bases with no gene match: 6. The CDR3 sequence is 15 residues long. The germline CDR1 and CDR2 sequences are MNHEY and SVGAGI. The CDR3 region is CASSSGRTGDTEAFF. CDR3 coding DNA: TGTGCCAGCAGTTCTGGGCGGACAGGGGACACTGAAGCTTTCTTT.

The CDR3 DNA is TGTGCCAGCAGCTTGGGACAGTCCTACGAGCAGTACTTC. It is translated as CASSLGQSYEQYF. The chain combines TRBV11-3 with TRBJ2-7; 7 nucleotides align to TRBD1. V shed 3 bases and J 1 base; nucleotides not matched to a gene: 0. The germline V gene has CDR1 SGHNT and CDR2 YENEEA. This CDR3 contains 13 residues.

The genes are TRBV29-1 and TRBJ1-5, with D tentatively TRBD1 (6 bases). The CDR3 contains 13 residues. V lost 7 bases to trimming and J lost 6 bases, with 16 bases between them. Germline-derived CDR1 and CDR2 are SQVTM and ANQGSEA. CDR3 DNA sequence: TGCAGCGCCCCACTTGAGGGGGTTCAGCCCCAGCATTTT. Translating gives CSAPLEGVQPQHF.

The chain is built from TRBV29-1 and TRBJ2-7; D gene unclear. The V gene's germline CDR1 is SQVTM and CDR2 ANQGSEA. The CDR3 covers 13 residues. Trimming removed 4 bases from V and 0 bases from J, with 10 bases in between. The CDR3 region is CSVGSQNSYEQYF. CDR3 bases: TGCAGCGTTGGATCACAGAACTCCTACGAGCAGTACTTC.

The gene calls are TRBV6-5 and TRBJ1-5; TRBD1 is a possible D gene (5 bases). Germline V lookup: CDR1 MNHEY, CDR2 SVGAGI. The CDR3 is 15 amino acids. V was pared by 6 bases and J by 6 bases, with 18 bases between. The CDR3: CASSRGGAVGQPQHF. As DNA, the CDR3 is TGTGCCAGCAGCCGTGGCGGGGCGGTAGGTCAGCCCCAGCATTTT.

The chain combines TRBV7-9 with TRBJ2-1; weak D call: TRBD2 (6 bases). Trimming removed 5 bases at V and 1 base at J, with 9 bases between. CDR1 SEHNR and CDR2 FQNEAQ come from the germline V gene (reference sequence). This CDR3 is built from 14 residues. CDR3 DNA sequence: TGTGCCAGCAGCAACGGGGGATCCTACAATGAGCAGTTCTTC. Translated: CASSNGGSYNEQFF.

This sequence joins TRBV2 and TRBJ2-7, with D maybe TRBD2 (5 bases). Trimming took off 10 bases at V and 1 base at J, with 17 bases between the two ends. Looked up from germline, CDR1 is SNHLY and CDR2 is FYNNEI. The CDR3 sequence is 14 residues long. Here the CDR3 reads CATAVGTTSYEQYF. CDR3 nucleotide sequence: TGTGCCACAGCGGTTGGTACAACTTCCTACGAGCAGTACTTC.

The chain employs TRBV29-1 and TRBJ2-7; tentatively, D is TRBD2 (6 bases). The V and J ends lost 4 bases and 4 bases respectively, with 14 bases between them. Germline V lookup: CDR1 SQVTM, CDR2 ANQGSEA. This CDR3 is built from 13 residues. Here the CDR3 DNA reads TGCAGCGTTGTTGTCTTCGGGGGTTACGAGCAGTACTTC. Protein sequence: CSVVVFGGYEQYF.

The rearrangement joins TRBV21-1 to TRBJ1-2. TRBV21-1 is classified as a pseudogene. The CDR3 is 15 amino acids. CDR3 sequence reads: CASSSWEGQGYGYTF. In nucleotides, the CDR3 is TGTGCCAGCAGCAGCTGGGAGGGGCAGGGCTATGGCTACACCTTC.

The chain combines TRBV18 with TRBJ1-1; 8 bases fit TRBD1. The germline V gene has CDR1 KGHSH and CDR2 LQKENI. The CDR3 extends over 14 amino acids. The trim removed 10 bases at V and 1 base at J, leaving 8 bases unmatched. CDR3 sequence: CATKQDRGNTEAFF. CDR3 nucleotides: TGTGCCACCAAACAAGACAGGGGGAACACTGAAGCTTTCTTT.

The chain carries TRBV2 and TRBJ1-6, with D tentatively TRBD1 (5 bases). The V end lost 2 bases, the J end lost 3 bases, and 14 bases lay between the germline ends. The CDR3 is made up of 17 amino acids. The V gene's germline CDR1 is SNHLY and CDR2 FYNNEI. The CDR3 spells CASSEFPGDFYNSPLHF. DNA for the CDR3: TGTGCCAGCAGTGAATTTCCCGGGGACTTCTATAATTCACCCCTCCACTTT.

This clone was counted a few times. The chain has TRBV11-3 and TRBJ1-1; TRBD1 aligns across 7 bases. V gave up 4 bases and J gave up 11 bases; unmatched junction bases: 10. Germline loops: CDR1 SGHNT, CDR2 YENEEA. CDR3 size: 13 residues. This CDR3 is CASSSSDRDGAFF. In DNA form, the CDR3 reads TGTGCCAGCAGCTCGTCAGACAGGGACGGGGCTTTCTTT.

V and J are TRBV5-1 and TRBJ2-7; D possibly corresponds to TRBD1 (6 bases). This CDR3 has 14 residues. V was cut by 4 bases and J by 3 bases, with 14 bases left in between. Looked up from germline, CDR1 is SGHRS and CDR2 is YFSETQ. The CDR3 region is CASSQENRDYEQYF. The CDR3 DNA is TGCGCCAGCAGCCAAGAAAACAGGGACTACGAGCAGTACTTC.

The J gene is TRBJ1-1, the V gene TRBV7-9; D unclear. The V gene lost 1 base and the J gene lost 4 bases, with 7 bases spanning the gap. CDR1 and CDR2 (germline): SEHNR, FQNEAQ (reference sequence). The CDR3 length is 13 residues. CDR3 amino acids: CASSLEGGTEAFF. The CDR3 nucleotides read TGTGCCAGCAGCTTAGAGGGAGGCACTGAAGCTTTCTTT.

The J gene is TRBJ2-1, the V gene TRBV5-1; 7 bases fit TRBD2. The germline V gene has CDR1 SGHRS and CDR2 YFSETQ. V lost 4 bases and J lost 2; bases outside the gene matches: 12. The CDR3 is 17 residues long. The CDR3 is CASSGTGGSGAYNEQFF. The CDR3 DNA follows: TGCGCCAGCAGCGGGACCGGGGGGAGCGGGGCCTACAATGAGCAGTTCTTC.

This clone was seen once. The J gene is TRBJ2-1, the V gene TRBV4-1; TRBD2 matches 7 bases. CDR1 MGHRA and CDR2 YSYEKL come from the germline V gene. V was pared by 4 bases and J by 4 bases, with 10 bases of the junction left unmatched. The CDR3 extends over 16 amino acids. The CDR3 bases are TGCGCCAGCAGCCGGGGTGGGAGGGGCGATTACAATGAGCAGTTCTTC. Amino acids: CASSRGGRGDYNEQFF.

The V and J genes are TRBV7-9 and TRBJ1-2; 7 positions match TRBD1. The CDR3 runs to 12 residues. CDR1 is SEHNR and CDR2 is FQNEAQ in the germline V gene (reference sequence). The trim removed 5 bases at V and 7 bases at J, leaving 4 bases unmatched. The CDR3 coding sequence is TGTGCCAGCAGCCCGAGACAGGGTGGCTACACCTTC. Translating it yields CASSPRQGGYTF.

The chain joins TRBV9 to TRBJ1-6; 9 nucleotides match TRBD1. J was trimmed by 7 bases and V by 1 base; bases with no gene match: 3. Germline assignment: CDR1 SGDLS and CDR2 YYNGEE. The CDR3 extends over 15 amino acids. The CDR3 here is CASSVSGTGNSPLHF. In nucleotides, the CDR3 is TGTGCCAGCAGCGTATCCGGGACAGGGAATTCACCCCTCCACTTT.

The chain uses TRBV12-5 and TRBJ2-7; a possible D gene is TRBD1 (5 bases). With 5 bases removed from V and 2 bases from J, the gap between germline ends came to 13 bases. The CDR3 extends over 14 amino acids. Germline-derived CDR1 and CDR2 are LGHNT and FRNRAP. The CDR3 coding sequence is TGTGCTAGTGGTCAACAGGATACCACCTACGAGCAGTACTTC. Its translation: CASGQQDTTYEQYF.

CDR3 nucleotides: TGTGCCAGCAGTCGCCAGGCAGGGTCCTACGAGCAGTACTTC. Its translation: CASSRQAGSYEQYF. The V and J genes are TRBV6-5 and TRBJ2-7; a possible D gene is TRBD1 (5 bases). CDR1 and CDR2 (germline): MNHEY, SVGAGI. This CDR3 spans 14 amino acids. V was trimmed by 5 bases and J by 1 base, leaving 12 bases between them.